This T cell receptor (beta chain) was sequenced for a study of blood T cell repertoires in COVID-19. Recruitment covered about 25 US areas and drew participants whose ages spanned about 18 to 90 years. Recovered status applied to Cohort 3 donors who had two consecutive negative PCRs. It also applied to those with clearance or with symptom resolution. This clone was observed a handful of times. Per the authors' pipeline: Researchers report that nucleated cell counts were estimated from reference gene primer amplification. The data were produced by immunoSEQ multiplex PCR, yet TCRdb's version contains in-frame clones alone and is incomplete. V and J calls and clone size are given by that table; D and trimming were obtained from the DNA. The sample includes just over 300,000 clones, around nine tenths seen only once; the top ten take around a tenth. This receptor was obtained from a woman between 40 and 55 years old who had recovered from COVID-19. Sequencing was carried out using PBMCs or T cells enriched from blood (not recorded which).

The CDR3 DNA reads as TGTGCCAGCAGCCAAGATCAGGGGGCCCTGGGCTACACCTTC. Encoded protein: CASSQDQGALGYTF. This rearrangement joins TRBV3-1 (or the pseudogene TRBV3-2) to TRBJ1-2, with 8 bases that match TRBD1. V shed 0 bases and J 8 bases; nucleotides not matched to a gene: 5. CDR1 is LGHDT, CDR2 YNNKEL, per germline (reference sequence). The CDR3 is 14 amino acids.